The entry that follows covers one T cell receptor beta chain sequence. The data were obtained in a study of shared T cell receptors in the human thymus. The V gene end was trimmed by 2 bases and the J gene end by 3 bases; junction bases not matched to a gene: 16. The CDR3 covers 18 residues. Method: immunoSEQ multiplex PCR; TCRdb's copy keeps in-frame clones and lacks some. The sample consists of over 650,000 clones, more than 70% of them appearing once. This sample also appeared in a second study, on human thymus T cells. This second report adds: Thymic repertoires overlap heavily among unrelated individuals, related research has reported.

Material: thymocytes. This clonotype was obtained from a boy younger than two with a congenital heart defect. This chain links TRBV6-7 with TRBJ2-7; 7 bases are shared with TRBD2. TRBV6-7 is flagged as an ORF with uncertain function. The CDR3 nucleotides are TGTGCCAGCAGTTACCGCCTGGGGGTGGGGACTACCAACTACGAGCAGTACTTC. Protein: CASSYRLGVGTTNYEQYF.